This record covers a single T cell receptor (beta chain). Its antigen remains unidentified. A junction end diverges from the germline sequence, so it may reflect a read error. From roughly 470 ng total RNA, TCR beta cDNA was generated with a primer in the constant region. Investigators got TCR beta libraries out of three nested multiplex PCR rounds, done with slightly modified ARM-PCR. A C-beta reverse primer and TRBV1-TRBV30 forward primers served in each of the first two PCR rounds, at 10 cycles apiece. TCRdb called the multiplex PCR reads again in MiXCR, with one record for every CDR3 protein. The sample carries some 110,000 distinct CDR3 sequences, about four fifths recorded once. This specimen comes from a study of tumor-infiltrating lymphocytes in primary liver carcinoma. Across the study: Each of the samples returned roughly 3.65 to 7.5 million productive TCRbeta reads (a yield similar across tissue types). Study conclusions and caveats: Overlap in tumor-adjacent and tumor-blood pairs fell below that of tumor region pairs. Compared with blood, tumor repertoires held significantly more in their top 250 clones.

The CDR3 totals 16 residues. Germline assignment: CDR1 MNHEY and CDR2 SVGEGT. Bulk tissue was left unsorted, and RNA and DNA were co-extracted from roughly 20-30 mg of it. This TCR derives from a middle-aged man with primary liver carcinoma and hepatitis B virus infection. The sample was liver tumor tissue from sampling region 3. Specified subset: tumor region T3, left-lateral pole. V is TRBV6-2 or TRBV6-3 and J is TRBJ2-3; TRBD2 matches at 7 bases. The DNA for the CDR3 is TGTGCCTGCAGTTACGACAAGGCGGGAGCATGTGATACGCAGTATTTT. It translates to CACSYDKAGACDTQYF.